The text below deals with one T cell receptor beta chain. What it binds is unknown. CDR1 is SQVTM, CDR2 ANQGSEA, per germline. The junction had 11 bases not matched to a gene; V was cut back by 7 bases and J by 5 bases. The CDR3 runs to 14 residues. The data belong to a study of cytomegalovirus exposure and HLA in healthy donors. In the study overall: A later analysis reported the same platform for the 120 validation repertoires and the roughly 670 first-cohort repertoires. Study-wide findings and caveats: Under in vitro conditions, a few CMV-associated chains were confirmed as specific for CMV antigens. Cytomegalovirus-associated status was assigned to about 150 TCR beta chains. Rarity characterized most TCR sequences, yet some public TCRs appeared in many donors.

Profiled with immunoSEQ multiplex PCR; TCRdb holds only in-frame clones, not every one. The sample lists about 240,000 clones; around 88% were seen once. This chain uses TRBV29-1 with TRBJ2-7, with 10 bases matching TRBD1. This TCR derives from a woman aged 25 to 45 in good health and CMV-seropositive. The source material was PBMCs. DNA of the CDR3: TGCAGCGCAGCCTCACCGGGACAGGGGAACGAGCAGTACTTC. As protein: CSAASPGQGNEQYF.